Reported below is one T cell receptor (beta chain). Only in-frame clones appear in the TCRdb table, and some are missing; sequencing was by immunoSEQ multiplex PCR. The sample lists tens of thousands of clones; roughly 85% were seen once. This specimen belongs to a study of control samples from healthy donors and cancer patients. The CDR3 spans 17 residues. Trimming took 4 bases from V and 3 from J; bases not matched to a gene: 7. CDR1 is LGHNT and CDR2 is FRNRAP in the germline V gene. The material sequenced was blood. This receptor was identified in a man in his forties or fifties in good health. The rearrangement uses TRBV12-5 and TRBJ2-5; TRBD2 matches 14 bases. The CDR3 here is CASGYGTSGSLKETQYF. CDR3 DNA sequence: TGTGCTAGTGGTTACGGGACTAGCGGGAGCTTGAAAGAGACCCAGTACTTC.